Each of the 16 T cell receptor beta chains below was sequenced from the same sample in a study of T cell changes during pregnancy in multiple sclerosis. Clones were read by immunoSEQ multiplex PCR, and TCRdb kept only the in-frame ones, dropping some. The table has 40,000 to 45,000 clones, about 92% seen once. The sequenced material came from peripheral blood. The source of these receptors is a female donor with multiple sclerosis, enrolled in a pregnancy study.

The chain recombines TRBV19 with TRBJ1-2, with 7 positions matching TRBD1. Trimming cost V 5 bases and J 2 bases; bases outside gene matches: 5. Germline CDR1 is LNHDA and CDR2 is SQIVND (reference sequence). CDR3 length: 14 residues. The CDR3 DNA follows: TGTGCCAGTAGTGTCAGGGGGAGCAACTATGGCTACACCTTC. This gives the protein CASSVRGSNYGYTF.

The chain recombines TRBV6-4 with TRBJ2-1; TRBD1 agrees at 7 bases. This CDR3 comprises 14 residues. Trimming at V came to 4 bases and at J to 7 bases, leaving 7 bases not matched to a gene. From germline, CDR1 is MRHNA and CDR2 SNTAGT. The CDR3 DNA reads as TGTGCCAGCAGTGCAGAGACAGGGAGTAATGAGCAGTTCTTC. Translated, it gives CASSAETGSNEQFF.

This chain links TRBV30 with TRBJ1-2; D ambiguous. CDR1 is GTSNPN and CDR2 is SVGIG in the germline V gene (reference sequence). The CDR3 consists of 13 residues. The V and J ends lost 0 bases and 6 bases respectively, with 11 bases between them. In DNA form, the CDR3 reads TGTGCCTGGAGTGTAGGCCTAGAAAATGGCTACACCTTC. Protein product: CAWSVGLENGYTF.

The rearrangement joins TRBV7-9 to TRBJ2-5; TRBD2 might be the D (6 bases). Trimming removed 0 bases at V and 1 base at J, with 6 bases between. Germline V gene data show CDR1 as SEHNR and CDR2 as FQNEAQ (reference sequence). The CDR3 has 14 residues. CDR3 nucleotides: TGTGCCAGCAGCTTAGCGGGACTCCAAGAGACCCAGTACTTC. Amino acids: CASSLAGLQETQYF.

This clone was recorded only once. This sequence joins TRBV5-6 and TRBJ1-1, with TRBD1 matching 7 bases. Trimming at V came to 0 bases and at J to 0 bases, leaving 8 bases not matched to a gene. The CDR3 extends over 17 amino acids. CDR1 and CDR2 (germline): SGHDT, YYEEEE. The CDR3 DNA reads as TGTGCCAGCAGCTTGGCCCTGACAGGGCTCATGAACACTGAAGCTTTCTTT. It specifies CASSLALTGLMNTEAFF.

The chain couples TRBV27 to TRBJ2-7; the D gene is possibly TRBD2 (7 bases). The CDR3 covers 13 residues. Trimming removed 3 bases at V and 3 bases at J, with 9 bases between. Germline-derived CDR1 and CDR2 are MNHEY and SMNVEV (reference sequence). CDR3 nucleotide sequence: TGTGCCAGCAGTTTGAGGGGGGGCTACGAGCAGTACTTC. Translated: CASSLRGGYEQYF.

The J gene is TRBJ1-3, the V gene TRBV30, with D possibly matching TRBD1 (5 bases). This CDR3 contains 14 residues. With 0 bases removed from V and 0 bases from J, the gap between germline ends came to 6 bases. Per the germline V gene, CDR1 is GTSNPN and CDR2 is SVGIG (reference sequence). The CDR3 loop reads CAWSVTDSGNTIYF. The CDR3 DNA follows: TGTGCCTGGAGTGTGACAGACTCTGGAAACACCATATATTTT.

The rearrangement joins TRBV7-9 to TRBJ2-7, with 9 positions matching TRBD2. With V trimmed by 3 bases and J by 10 bases, 4 bases remained unmatched. This CDR3 region has 12 residues. Germline CDR1 SEHNR, CDR2 FQNEAQ (reference sequence). As DNA, the CDR3 is TGTGCCAGCAGCTTTGGACTAGCGCCCCAGTACTTC. Protein: CASSFGLAPQYF.

This clone showed up just once. The chain employs TRBV19 and TRBJ2-7; TRBD1 might be the D (5 bases). With 3 bases removed from V and 3 bases from J, the gap between germline ends came to 9 bases. The CDR3 covers 13 residues. The germline gives CDR1 LNHDA, CDR2 SQIVND (reference sequence). CDR3 nucleotides: TGTGCCAGTAGTATCGGTGACAGCTACGAGCAGTACTTC. Its protein is CASSIGDSYEQYF.

CDR3 bases: TGTGCCAGCAGTGATCGGGGGGCTAGCCCTTACAATGAGCAGTTCTTC. Encoded protein: CASSDRGASPYNEQFF. V is TRBV6-1 and J is TRBJ2-1, with D possibly TRBD2 on 7 matching bases. Germline V gene data show CDR1 as MNHNS and CDR2 as SASEGT. V was clipped by 3 bases and J by 4 bases, with 16 bases between them. The CDR3 consists of 16 residues.

V usage is TRBV5-1 and J usage is TRBJ1-4; D possibly corresponds to TRBD1 (6 bases). The CDR3 loop spans 14 amino acids. With 2 bases removed from V and 2 bases from J, the gap between germline ends came to 7 bases. Germline V gene lookup returns CDR1 SGHRS and CDR2 YFSETQ. CDR3 DNA: TGCGCCAGCAGCTTAGGGGGGACTAATGAAAAACTGTTTTTT. Its translation: CASSLGGTNEKLFF.

This clone was observed a single time. The chain employs TRBV5-1 and TRBJ2-5, with D unclear. CDR3 length: 13 residues. CDR1 and CDR2 from the germline V gene are SGHRS and YFSETQ. The V end was cut by 4 bases, the J end by 4 bases, with 11 bases between. The CDR3 nucleotides are TGCGCCAGCAGCCCTACCACGGGAGAGACCCAGTACTTC. Translation: CASSPTTGETQYF.

The J gene is TRBJ2-1, the V gene TRBV5-1; D remains ambiguous. Germline V gene lookup returns CDR1 SGHRS and CDR2 YFSETQ. V was trimmed by 0 bases and J by 8 bases, leaving 12 bases between them. This CDR3 contains 14 residues. The CDR3 nucleotides are TGCGCCAGCAGCTTGGCTAGTTCGGTCTATGAGCAGTTCTTC. Translating gives CASSLASSVYEQFF.

This clone was seen only once. V usage is TRBV5-6 and J usage is TRBJ2-7; D is possibly TRBD1 (5 bases). This CDR3 comprises 14 residues. Germline V lookup: CDR1 SGHDT, CDR2 YYEEEE. V was pared by 0 bases and J by 4 bases, with 11 bases between. The CDR3 loop is CASSLGQTSYEQYF. CDR3 in DNA: TGTGCCAGCAGCTTGGGACAGACGTCTTACGAGCAGTACTTC.

The chain has TRBV7-6 and TRBJ2-7; 9 bases agree with TRBD2. The V and J ends lost 1 base and 0 bases, in that order; junction bases with no gene match: 4. Germline loops: CDR1 SGHVS, CDR2 FNYEAQ. The CDR3 has 16 residues. DNA for the CDR3: TGTGCCAGCAGCTTAGTTCCTAGCGGGAACTCCTACGAGCAGTACTTC. This sequence encodes CASSLVPSGNSYEQYF.

The rearrangement joins TRBV28 to TRBJ2-1, with a possible D match to TRBD2 (5 bases). Germline-derived CDR1 and CDR2 are MDHEN and SYDVKM. Trimming pared 4 bases from V and 4 bases from J, leaving 11 bases between. CDR3 length equals 14 residues. The CDR3 coding sequence is TGTGCCAGCAGTTCCTGGACTGAATACAATGAGCAGTTCTTC. Protein: CASSSWTEYNEQFF.